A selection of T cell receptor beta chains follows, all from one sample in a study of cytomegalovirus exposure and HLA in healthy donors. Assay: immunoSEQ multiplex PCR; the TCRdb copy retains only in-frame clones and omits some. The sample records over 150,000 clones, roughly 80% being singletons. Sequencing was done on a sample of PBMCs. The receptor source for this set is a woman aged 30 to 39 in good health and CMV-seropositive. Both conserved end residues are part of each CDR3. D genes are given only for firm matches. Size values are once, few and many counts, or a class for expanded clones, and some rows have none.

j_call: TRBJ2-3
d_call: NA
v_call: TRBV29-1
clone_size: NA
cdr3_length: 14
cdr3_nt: TGCAGCGTCACAGGGCGGAGCAGCACAGATACGCAGTATTTT
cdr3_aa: CSVTGRSSTDTQYF

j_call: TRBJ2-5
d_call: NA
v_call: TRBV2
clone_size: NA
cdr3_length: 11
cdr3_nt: TGTGCCAGCACAGCGGAAGAGACCCAGTACTTC
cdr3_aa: CASTAEETQYF

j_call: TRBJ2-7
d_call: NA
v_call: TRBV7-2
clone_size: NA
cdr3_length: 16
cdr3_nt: TGTGCCAGCAGCTCACCCCTGTCAGTCTCCTCCTACGAGCAGTACTTC
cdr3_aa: CASSSPLSVSSYEQYF

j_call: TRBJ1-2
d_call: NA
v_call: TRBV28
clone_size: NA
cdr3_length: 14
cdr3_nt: TGTGCCAGCAGTAGACAGGCCGCTAACTATGGCTACACCTTC
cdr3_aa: CASSRQAANYGYTF

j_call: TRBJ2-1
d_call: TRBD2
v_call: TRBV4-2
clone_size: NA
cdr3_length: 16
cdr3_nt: TGTGCCAGCAGCCAAGAGGGACTAGCGGGGGTCTATGAGCAGTTCTTC
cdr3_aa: CASSQEGLAGVYEQFF

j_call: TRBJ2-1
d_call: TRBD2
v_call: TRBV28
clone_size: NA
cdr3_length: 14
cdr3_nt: TGTGCCAGCAGTTTGGGGACTAGCGGGTCTATAGGGTTCTTC
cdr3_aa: CASSLGTSGSIGFF

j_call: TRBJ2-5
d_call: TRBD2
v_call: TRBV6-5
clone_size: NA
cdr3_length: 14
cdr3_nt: TGTGCCAGCAGTTACCGGACGGGAGGAGAGACCCAGTACTTC
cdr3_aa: CASSYRTGGETQYF

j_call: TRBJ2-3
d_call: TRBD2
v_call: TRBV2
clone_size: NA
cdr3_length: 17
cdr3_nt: TGTGCCAGCAGCCGAGAACTAGCGGGGGGTTCGACAGATACGCAGTATTTT
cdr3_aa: CASSRELAGGSTDTQYF

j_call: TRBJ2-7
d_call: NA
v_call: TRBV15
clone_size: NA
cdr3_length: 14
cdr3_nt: TGTGCCACCAGGTTTGTCGCGGGCGCCTACGAGCAGTACTTC
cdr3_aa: CATRFVAGAYEQYF

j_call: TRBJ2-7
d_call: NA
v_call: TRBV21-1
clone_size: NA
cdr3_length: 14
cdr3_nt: TGTGCCAGCAGCAAACCTCGCTGGGGGGGACAGCAGTACTTC
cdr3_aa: CASSKPRWGGQQYF

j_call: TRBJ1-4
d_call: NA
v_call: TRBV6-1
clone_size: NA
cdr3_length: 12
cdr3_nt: TGTGCCAGCAGGGCTTCTAATGAAAAACTGTTTTTT
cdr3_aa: CASRASNEKLFF

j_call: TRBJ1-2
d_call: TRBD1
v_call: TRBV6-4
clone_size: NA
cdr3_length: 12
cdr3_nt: TGTGCCAGCAGTGCCCTGGACAGGGGCTACACCTTC
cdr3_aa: CASSALDRGYTF

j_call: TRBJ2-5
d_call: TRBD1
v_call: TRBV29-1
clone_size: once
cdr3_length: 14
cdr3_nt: TGCAGCGTTCAGGACAGGGGGGGCCAAGAGACCCAGTACTTC
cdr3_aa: CSVQDRGGQETQYF

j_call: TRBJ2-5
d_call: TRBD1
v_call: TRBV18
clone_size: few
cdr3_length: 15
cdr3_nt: TGTGCCAGCTCACCCCGGACAGGTTCCCAAGAGACCCAGTACTTC
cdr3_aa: CASSPRTGSQETQYF

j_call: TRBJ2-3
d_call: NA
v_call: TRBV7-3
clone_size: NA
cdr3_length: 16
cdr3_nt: TGTGCCAGCAGCTTATTACTGGGGGGGCCCGCAGATACGCAGTATTTT
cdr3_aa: CASSLLLGGPADTQYF

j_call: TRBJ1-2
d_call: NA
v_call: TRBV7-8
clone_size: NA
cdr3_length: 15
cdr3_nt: TGTGCCAGCAGCTTAGTCGTAGCGGGTGCTTATGGCTACACCTTC
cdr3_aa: CASSLVVAGAYGYTF

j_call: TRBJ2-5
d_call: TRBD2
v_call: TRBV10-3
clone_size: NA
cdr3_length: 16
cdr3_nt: TGTGCCATCAGTGGGATCGCGGGGGGGCTTCAAGAGACCCAGTACTTC
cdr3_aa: CAISGIAGGLQETQYF

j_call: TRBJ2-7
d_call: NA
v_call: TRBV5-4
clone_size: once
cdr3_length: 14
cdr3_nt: TGTGCCAGCAGCTTCCCTGAGGCAGGGAACGAGCAGTACTTC
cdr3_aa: CASSFPEAGNEQYF

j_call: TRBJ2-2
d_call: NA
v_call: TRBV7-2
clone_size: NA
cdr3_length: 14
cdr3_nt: TGTGCCAGCAGCTTAGGAGTTCACACCGGGGAGCTGTTTTTT
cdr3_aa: CASSLGVHTGELFF

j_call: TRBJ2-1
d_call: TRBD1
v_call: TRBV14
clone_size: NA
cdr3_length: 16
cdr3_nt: TGTGCCAGCAGCCAAGTTCCGGGACAGGGAGACAATGAGCAGTTCTTC
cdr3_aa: CASSQVPGQGDNEQFF

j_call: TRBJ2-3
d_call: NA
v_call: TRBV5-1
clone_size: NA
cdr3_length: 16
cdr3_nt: TGCGCCAGCAGCCCCCAGGGACACACCGTGGCAGATACGCAGTATTTT
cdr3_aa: CASSPQGHTVADTQYF

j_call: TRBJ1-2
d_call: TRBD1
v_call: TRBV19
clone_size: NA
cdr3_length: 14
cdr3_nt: TGTGCCAGTACCCCGACACAGGGGCTGGGTGGCTACACCTTC
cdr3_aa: CASTPTQGLGGYTF

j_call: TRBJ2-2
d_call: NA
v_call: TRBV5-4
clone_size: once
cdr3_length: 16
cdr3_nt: TGTGCCAGCAGCTTTGGAGGCAGGGGAGGGTTCGGGGAGCTGTTTTTT
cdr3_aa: CASSFGGRGGFGELFF

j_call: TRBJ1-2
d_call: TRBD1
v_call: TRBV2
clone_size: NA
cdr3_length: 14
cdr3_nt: TGTGCCAGCAGAGGGGGGACAGTCGGCTATGGCTACACCTTC
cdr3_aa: CASRGGTVGYGYTF

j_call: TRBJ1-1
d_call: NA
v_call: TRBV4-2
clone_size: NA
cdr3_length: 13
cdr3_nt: TGTGCCAGCAGCCAGGGGAGAGGGACTGAAGCTTTCTTT
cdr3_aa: CASSQGRGTEAFF

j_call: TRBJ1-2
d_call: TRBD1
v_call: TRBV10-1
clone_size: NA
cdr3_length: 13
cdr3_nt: TGCGCCCCGAGACAGGGGGATTACTATGGCTACACCTTC
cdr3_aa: CAPRQGDYYGYTF

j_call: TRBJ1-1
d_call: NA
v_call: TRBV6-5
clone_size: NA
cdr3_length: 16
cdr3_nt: TGTGCCAGCAGTTACTCGAGCATCGATTCGAACACTGAAGCTTTCTTT
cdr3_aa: CASSYSSIDSNTEAFF

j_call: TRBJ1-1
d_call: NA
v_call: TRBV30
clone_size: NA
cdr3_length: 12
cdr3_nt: TGTGCCTGGGGGGAGATGAACACTGAAGCTTTCTTT
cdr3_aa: CAWGEMNTEAFF

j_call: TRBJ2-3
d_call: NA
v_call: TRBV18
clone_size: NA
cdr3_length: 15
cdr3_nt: TGTGCCAGCTCACCACCGGGGTCACGGGGGGATACGCAGTATTTT
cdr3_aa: CASSPPGSRGDTQYF

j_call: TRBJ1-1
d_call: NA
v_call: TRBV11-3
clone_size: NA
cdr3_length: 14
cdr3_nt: TGTGCCAGCAGCTTATCCCCTACGAACACTGAAGCTTTCTTT
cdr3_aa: CASSLSPTNTEAFF

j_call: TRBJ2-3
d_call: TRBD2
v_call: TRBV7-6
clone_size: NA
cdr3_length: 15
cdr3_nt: TGTGCCAGCAGTATCCTAGCGGGGGAAACAGATACGCAGTATTTT
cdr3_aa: CASSILAGETDTQYF

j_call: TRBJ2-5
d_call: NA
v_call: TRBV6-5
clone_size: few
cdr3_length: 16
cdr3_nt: TGTGCCAGCAGTTACTTAGGGGGGGGGCGTCAAGAGACCCAGTACTTC
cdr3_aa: CASSYLGGGRQETQYF

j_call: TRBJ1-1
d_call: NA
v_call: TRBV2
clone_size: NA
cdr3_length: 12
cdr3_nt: TGTGCCAGCAGATGGGGGCCAGCTGAAGCTTTCTTT
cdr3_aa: CASRWGPAEAFF

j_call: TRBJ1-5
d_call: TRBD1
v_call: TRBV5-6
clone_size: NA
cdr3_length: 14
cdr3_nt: TGTGCCAGCAGCTTGTCAGGGGGCGATCAGCCCCAGCATTTT
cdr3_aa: CASSLSGGDQPQHF

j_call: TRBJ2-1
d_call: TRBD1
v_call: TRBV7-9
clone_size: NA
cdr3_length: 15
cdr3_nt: TGTGCCAGCAGCATAGGGACAGTACCGAGTCATGAGCAGTTCTTC
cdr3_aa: CASSIGTVPSHEQFF

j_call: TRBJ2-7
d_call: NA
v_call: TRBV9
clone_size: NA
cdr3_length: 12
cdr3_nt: TGTGCCAGCAGCGGAGGGGGCTACGAGCAGTACTTC
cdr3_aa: CASSGGGYEQYF

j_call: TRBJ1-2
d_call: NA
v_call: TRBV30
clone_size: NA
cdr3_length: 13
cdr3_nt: TGTGCCTGGAGTGTACGGGCGGGGGTTGGCTACACCTTC
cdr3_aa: CAWSVRAGVGYTF

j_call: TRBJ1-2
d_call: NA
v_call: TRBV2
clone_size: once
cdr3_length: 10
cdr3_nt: TGTGCCAGCAGTGTAATTAGCTACACCTTC
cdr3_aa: CASSVISYTF

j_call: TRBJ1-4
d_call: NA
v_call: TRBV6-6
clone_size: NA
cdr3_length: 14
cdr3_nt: TGTGCCAGCAGCTCCGGGACTGCTAATGAAAAACTGTTTTTT
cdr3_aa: CASSSGTANEKLFF

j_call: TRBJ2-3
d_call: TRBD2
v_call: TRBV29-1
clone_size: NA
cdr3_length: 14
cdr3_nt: TGCAGCGTTGCGACTAGCGCTTACACAGATACGCAGTATTTT
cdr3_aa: CSVATSAYTDTQYF

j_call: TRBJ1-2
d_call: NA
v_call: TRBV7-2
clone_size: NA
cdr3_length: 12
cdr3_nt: TGTGCCAGCAAACAGGGTGTCGAGGGCTACACCTTC
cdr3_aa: CASKQGVEGYTF

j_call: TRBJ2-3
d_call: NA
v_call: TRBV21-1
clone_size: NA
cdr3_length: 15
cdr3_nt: TGTGCCAGCAGCCGGACAGGGCCGAGCACAGATACGCAGTATTTT
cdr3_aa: CASSRTGPSTDTQYF

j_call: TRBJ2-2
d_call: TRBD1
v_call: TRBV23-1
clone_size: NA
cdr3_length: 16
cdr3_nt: TGCGCCAGCAGTCAATCTGGACAGGGGTACACCGGGGAGCTGTTTTTT
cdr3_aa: CASSQSGQGYTGELFF

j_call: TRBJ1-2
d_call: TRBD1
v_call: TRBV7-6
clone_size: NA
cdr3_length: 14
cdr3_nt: TGTGCCAGCAGCTTAGAGACAGGGCCCTATGGCTACACCTTC
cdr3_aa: CASSLETGPYGYTF

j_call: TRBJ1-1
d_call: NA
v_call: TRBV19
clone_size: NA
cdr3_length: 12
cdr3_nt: TGTGCCAGTAGTACTAGGACTGCCCAAGCTTTCTTT
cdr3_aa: CASSTRTAQAFF

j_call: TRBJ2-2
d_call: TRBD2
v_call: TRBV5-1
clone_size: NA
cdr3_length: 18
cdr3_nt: TGCGCCAGCAGCTTGAGTATCGTTACTAGCGGGGGGCTCAGGGAGCTGTTTTTT
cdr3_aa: CASSLSIVTSGGLRELFF

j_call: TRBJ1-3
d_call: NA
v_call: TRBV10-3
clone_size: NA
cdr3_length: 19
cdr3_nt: TGTGCCGTCAAGCTATGGACAGTCTCCTCCACTTTCTCTGGAAACACCATATATTTT
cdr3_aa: CAVKLWTVSSTFSGNTIYF

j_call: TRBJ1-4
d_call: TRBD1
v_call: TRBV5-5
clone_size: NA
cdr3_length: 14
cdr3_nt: TGTGCCAGCACAACGAGACAGGGAGGTGAAAAGCTGTTTTTT
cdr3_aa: CASTTRQGGEKLFF

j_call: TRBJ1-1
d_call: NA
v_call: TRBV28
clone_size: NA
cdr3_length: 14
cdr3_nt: TGTGCCAGCAGTTTATGGGGGGGGGACACTGAAGCTTTCTTT
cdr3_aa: CASSLWGGDTEAFF

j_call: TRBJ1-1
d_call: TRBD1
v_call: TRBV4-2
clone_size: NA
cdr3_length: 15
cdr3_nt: TGTGCCAGCAGCCCCCCTGGCGACAGGGTGACTGAAGCTTTCTTT
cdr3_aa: CASSPPGDRVTEAFF

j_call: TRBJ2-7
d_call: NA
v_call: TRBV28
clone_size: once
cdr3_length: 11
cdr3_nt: TGTGCCAGCAGTCCGGGATACGAGCAGTACTTC
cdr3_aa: CASSPGYEQYF

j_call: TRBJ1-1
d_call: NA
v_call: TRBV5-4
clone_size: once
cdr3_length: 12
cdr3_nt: TGTGCCAGCAGCTTCGGCGGCACTGAAGCTTTCTTT
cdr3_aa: CASSFGGTEAFF

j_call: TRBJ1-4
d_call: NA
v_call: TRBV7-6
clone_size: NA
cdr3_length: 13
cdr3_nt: TGTGCCAGCAGCTTAGCGAACGGGGAAAAACTGTTTTTT
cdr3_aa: CASSLANGEKLFF

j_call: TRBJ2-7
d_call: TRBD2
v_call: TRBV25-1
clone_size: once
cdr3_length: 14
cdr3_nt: TGTGCCAGCAGTGAATACGCATCGGGGGGGCGGCAGTACTTC
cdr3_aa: CASSEYASGGRQYF

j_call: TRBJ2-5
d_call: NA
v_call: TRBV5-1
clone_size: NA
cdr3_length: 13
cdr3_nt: TGCGCCAGCAGCTTGGCCGAAGGTTCGGGACAGTACTTC
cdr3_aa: CASSLAEGSGQYF

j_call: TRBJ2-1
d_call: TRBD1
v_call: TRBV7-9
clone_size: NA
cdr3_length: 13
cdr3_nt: TGTGCCAGCAGCTGGACAGGCTACAATGAGCAGTTCTTC
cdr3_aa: CASSWTGYNEQFF

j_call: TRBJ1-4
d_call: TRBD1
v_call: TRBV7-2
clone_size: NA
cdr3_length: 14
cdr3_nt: TGTGCCAGCAGTCTTCAGGGGGCGCGAGAAAAACTGTTTTTT
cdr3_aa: CASSLQGAREKLFF